This is a list of T cell receptor beta chains from one sample in a study of blood T cell repertoires in COVID-19. TCRdb's table, derived via immunoSEQ multiplex PCR, lists solely in-frame clones and lacks some. The sample shows about 62,000 clones, 80% to 90% of them seen only once. The sample taken for sequencing was peripheral blood. These receptors were taken from a woman aged 55-75 years with COVID-19, enrolled during active disease. The CDR3 runs from the conserved cysteine through the conserved F or W. A D gene is named only where the DNA matches it firmly. Clone size is not always given. Where it is, it says once, few, many or a class for expanded clones.

D gene | J gene | V gene | clone size | CDR3 DNA | CDR3 protein
TRBD1 | TRBJ1-4 | TRBV5-1 | - | TGCGCCAGCACCCCGGGGGGGACAGGGATCGAAAAACTGTTTTTT | CASTPGGTGIEKLFF
TRBD1 | TRBJ1-2 | TRBV4-1 | - | TGCGCCAGCAGCCAAGACCGGACAGGGGGCAGTGGCTACACCTTC | CASSQDRTGGSGYTF
TRBD2 | TRBJ2-2 | TRBV27 | - | TGTGCCAGCAGTTTTCTAGCGGCTAACACCGGGGAGCTGTTTTTT | CASSFLAANTGELFF
- | TRBJ2-5 | TRBV27 | - | TGTGCCAGCAAACCCGGGGACTCCTCCCAGACCCAGTACTTC | CASKPGDSSQTQYF
TRBD1 | TRBJ1-1 | TRBV9 | - | TGTGCCAGCAGCACCCGACAGGGACGGGGAGCTGAAGCTTTCTTT | CASSTRQGRGAEAFF
TRBD1 | TRBJ1-2 | TRBV25-1 | - | TGTGCCAGCAGTGAAAGGACAGGGCATGGCTACACCTTC | CASSERTGHGYTF
- | TRBJ1-5 | TRBV4-1 | - | TGCGCCAGCAGCCAAGATTCCCGTAGCAATCAGCCCCAGCATTTT | CASSQDSRSNQPQHF
- | TRBJ1-2 | TRBV3-1/TRBV3-2 | once | TGTGCCAGCAGCCAAGTTAGTTCGGGTACCGACTATGGCTACACCTTC | CASSQVSSGTDYGYTF
- | TRBJ2-5 | TRBV15 | - | TGTGCCACCAGCAGAGAAGGGACAAAAGAGACCCAGTACTTC | CATSREGTKETQYF
- | TRBJ1-5 | TRBV6-5 | - | TGTGCCAGCAGTAGGGGGACAAATAATCAGCCCCAGCATTTT | CASSRGTNNQPQHF
TRBD1 | TRBJ1-3 | TRBV15 | - | TGTGCCACCAGCAGAGGACAGGGGACTGGAAACACCATATATTTT | CATSRGQGTGNTIYF
- | TRBJ2-7 | TRBV7-3 | - | TGTGCCAGCAGCCACGATCCGGGACTCTCTGGGTACGAGCAGTACTTC | CASSHDPGLSGYEQYF
- | TRBJ1-3 | TRBV28 | - | TGTGCCAGCAATACCGACAGCTCTGGAAACACCATATATTTT | CASNTDSSGNTIYF
TRBD1 | TRBJ1-5 | TRBV7-2 | - | TGTGCCAGCAGCTCCGGGACAGGGATTAGCAATCAGCCCCAGCATTTT | CASSSGTGISNQPQHF
- | TRBJ1-3 | TRBV7-8 | - | TGTGCCAGCAGCTTGACAGCTGACTCTGGAAACACCATATATTTT | CASSLTADSGNTIYF
- | TRBJ2-6 | TRBV24-1 | once | TGTGCCACCGCAAGCCCTGGGGCCAACGTCCTGACTTTC | CATASPGANVLTF
- | TRBJ2-5 | TRBV27 | once | TGTGCCAGCCCATTCCCCCCCCCAAAAGAGACCCAGTACTTC | CASPFPPPKETQYF
TRBD2 | TRBJ2-7 | TRBV6-2/TRBV6-3 | - | TGTGCCAGCAGTCCCCGGACAGGACTAGCGTCGATCGAGCAGTACTTC | CASSPRTGLASIEQYF
- | TRBJ1-1 | TRBV29-1 | few | TGCAGCGTCGATTGGTCAAGAGGAAACACTGAAGCTTTCTTT | CSVDWSRGNTEAFF
- | TRBJ2-4 | TRBV14 | - | TGTGCCAGCAGCCAAGATCCCCCAGGGGTCGCCATTCAGTACTTC | CASSQDPPGVAIQYF
TRBD1 | TRBJ2-2 | TRBV7-2 | - | TGTGCCAGCAGCCGCGGACAGGGGGCGGGTGTCACCGGGGAGCTGTTTTTT | CASSRGQGAGVTGELFF
- | TRBJ1-1 | TRBV28 | - | TGTGCCAGCAGTCTCGCTCGGTGGGCCATAAACACTGAAGCTTTCTTT | CASSLARWAINTEAFF
- | TRBJ1-3 | TRBV5-1 | - | TGCGCCAGCAGCTTGGTTCCTCAGGGGCCTGGAAACACCATATATTTT | CASSLVPQGPGNTIYF
- | TRBJ2-1 | TRBV24-1 | - | TGTGCCACCAGTGACCAAACTTTACAGGCGTACAATGAGCAGTTCTTC | CATSDQTLQAYNEQFF
TRBD2 | TRBJ2-7 | TRBV2 | - | TGTGCCAGCAGTGAAGTTATGCGGGAGGTCGAGCAGTACTTC | CASSEVMREVEQYF
- | TRBJ1-5 | TRBV6-2/TRBV6-3 | - | TGTGCCAGCAGTCCGTCCTCCAGACAGGCCCAATTACTCAATCAGCCCCGGCATTTT | CASSPSSRQAQLLNQPRHF
- | TRBJ2-5 | TRBV7-2 | - | TGTGCCAGCAGCCGGAGGAGGGGAGAGACCCAGTACTTC | CASSRRRGETQYF
- | TRBJ2-1 | TRBV9 | once | TGTGCCAGCAGCGGCGACTTTGGTGGGTCCTACAATGAGCAGTTCTTC | CASSGDFGGSYNEQFF
- | TRBJ1-4 | TRBV6-5 | - | TGTGCCAGCAGAAGACGTACTCGGCGGGAAAAACTGTTTTTT | CASRRRTRREKLFF
- | TRBJ1-5 | TRBV7-9 | - | TGTGCCAGCAGCTTCGGACAGAATCAGCCCCAGCATTTT | CASSFGQNQPQHF
- | TRBJ2-5 | TRBV7-9 | - | TGTGCCAGCAGCTTACTCCAAGAGACCCAGTACTTC | CASSLLQETQYF
- | TRBJ2-7 | TRBV11-2 | - | TGTGCCAGCAGCTCAGGAAGGACAGCGGAGCACTCCTACGAGCAGTACTTC | CASSSGRTAEHSYEQYF
- | TRBJ2-7 | TRBV5-1 | few | TGCGCCAGCAGCTTACCAGCCTACGAGCAGTACTTC | CASSLPAYEQYF
TRBD1 | TRBJ1-3 | TRBV6-5 | - | TGTGCCAGCAGTTACTTCGGACAGGGAGGTGGAAACACCATATATTTT | CASSYFGQGGGNTIYF
TRBD2 | TRBJ2-1 | TRBV7-9 | - | TGTGCCAGCAGCTTAGTTGGGACTAGCGGGTTCTACAATGAGCAGTTCTTC | CASSLVGTSGFYNEQFF
- | TRBJ1-4 | TRBV6-5 | - | TGTGCCAGCAGGGACAGAGCTAATGAAAAACTGTTTTTT | CASRDRANEKLFF
TRBD1 | TRBJ2-7 | TRBV24-1 | - | TGTGCCACCAGTGACCGCGGACAGGGGTACGAGCAGTACTTC | CATSDRGQGYEQYF
- | TRBJ2-6 | TRBV18 | - | TGTGCCAGCTCACCATCGGGGTCTGGGGCCAACGTCCTGACTTTC | CASSPSGSGANVLTF
TRBD1 | TRBJ1-4 | TRBV3-1/TRBV3-2 | - | TGTGCCAGCAGCCAAGAAGTGGGGGCAGGGGGCCATGGAAAACTGTTTTTT | CASSQEVGAGGHGKLFF
- | TRBJ1-3 | TRBV25-1 | - | TGTGCCAGCAGGGCCACGGGTGGAAACACCATATATTTT | CASRATGGNTIYF
TRBD1 | TRBJ1-1 | TRBV5-5 | - | TGTGCCAGCAGACTCGGACAGGCTAACACTGAAGCTTTCTTT | CASRLGQANTEAFF
TRBD1 | TRBJ1-2 | TRBV30 | once | TGTGCCTGGAGTGATACAGGGGCCTATGGCTACACCTTC | CAWSDTGAYGYTF
- | TRBJ1-2 | TRBV7-2 | - | TGTGCCAGCAGTCGACTCCAGGGTAATGGCTACACCTTC | CASSRLQGNGYTF
TRBD2 | TRBJ2-7 | TRBV7-3 | - | TGTGCCAGCAGCTTAACTAGCGGGGGATACGAGCAGTACTTC | CASSLTSGGYEQYF
- | TRBJ2-7 | TRBV18 | - | TGTGCCAGCTCACTGGGGCAGCAAGGCTACGAGCAGTACTTC | CASSLGQQGYEQYF
TRBD1 | TRBJ1-2 | TRBV3-1/TRBV3-2 | - | TGTGCCAGCAGCCAAGAAGGCTCAGGGGGCATCGGTGGCTACACCTTC | CASSQEGSGGIGGYTF
TRBD2 | TRBJ2-1 | TRBV10-1 | - | TGCGCCAGCAGTGATAGAACTAGCGGCCTCAGCTACAATGAGCAGTTCTTC | CASSDRTSGLSYNEQFF
- | TRBJ2-7 | TRBV25-1 | few | TGTGCCAGCAGTGGTTTGAGGGAGCCATCCTACGAGCAGTACTTC | CASSGLREPSYEQYF
- | TRBJ1-1 | TRBV3-1/TRBV3-2 | - | TGTGCCAGCAGCCAAGCCGGGGTAGCTGAAGCTTTCTTT | CASSQAGVAEAFF
TRBD2 | TRBJ2-7 | TRBV7-2 | - | TGTGCCAGCAGCTCTGGACTAGCGGGAGGCGCCTCCTACGAGCAGTACTTC | CASSSGLAGGASYEQYF
- | TRBJ2-2 | TRBV19 | once | TGTGCCAGTAGAAACTCAGGCACCGGGGAGCTGTTTTTT | CASRNSGTGELFF
TRBD1 | TRBJ2-3 | TRBV3-1/TRBV3-2 | - | TGTGCCAGCAGCAGAACGAGGGGGCTCGGCACAGATACGCAGTATTTT | CASSRTRGLGTDTQYF